The present TCR beta chain was sequenced within a study of identical twins. Through template switching, a universal primer site was introduced, and the cDNA contained unique molecular identifiers. Each CDR3 protein gets one entry after TCRdb re-called the 5' RACE reads with MiXCR. The repertoire holds 450,000 or so distinct CDR3 sequences, roughly 24% seen once, with about 3% in the top ten. V was clipped by 6 bases and J by 2 bases; unmatched bases: 10. The CDR3 has 16 amino acids. This clonotype was seen a handful of times. This sample also belongs to another study, concerning T cells expressing NK-cell markers. That publication notes: One of the eight sequenced donors was seronegative, whereas the other seven were HCMV-seropositive. Where four donors were concerned, these clonotypes also led the CD3+CD56-NKG2C+ fraction. Nothing established the HCMV specificity of expanded NKG2C+ T cell clones.

The V call is TRBV12-3 or TRBV12-4, the J call TRBJ1-5; 7 nucleotides match TRBD1. Sequenced input: CD4+ T cells sorted from blood. The sequence was collected from a young woman in good health. CDR3 sequence: CASSPRGQGGNQPQHF. The CDR3 DNA reads as TGTGCCAGCAGCCCCAGGGGTCAGGGGGGCAATCAGCCCCAGCATTTT.